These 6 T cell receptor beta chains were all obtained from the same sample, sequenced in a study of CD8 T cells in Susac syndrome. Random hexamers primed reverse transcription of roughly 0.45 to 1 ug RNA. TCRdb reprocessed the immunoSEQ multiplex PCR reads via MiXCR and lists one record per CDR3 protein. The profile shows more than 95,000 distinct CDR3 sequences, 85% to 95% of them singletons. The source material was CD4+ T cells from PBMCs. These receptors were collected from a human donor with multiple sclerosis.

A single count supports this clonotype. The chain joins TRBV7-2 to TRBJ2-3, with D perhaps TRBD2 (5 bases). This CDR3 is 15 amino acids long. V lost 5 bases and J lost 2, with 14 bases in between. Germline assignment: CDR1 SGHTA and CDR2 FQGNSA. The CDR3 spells CASSPRSGLTDTQYF. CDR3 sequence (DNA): TGTGCCAGCAGCCCGAGGTCCGGACTCACAGATACGCAGTATTTT.

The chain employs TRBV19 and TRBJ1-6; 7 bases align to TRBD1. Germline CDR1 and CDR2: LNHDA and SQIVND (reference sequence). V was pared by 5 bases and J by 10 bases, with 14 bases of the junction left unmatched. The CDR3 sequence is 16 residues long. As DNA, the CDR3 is TGTGCCAGTAGTCTTACGGTAGGGGGCGAGATCTCACCCCTCCACTTT. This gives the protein CASSLTVGGEISPLHF.

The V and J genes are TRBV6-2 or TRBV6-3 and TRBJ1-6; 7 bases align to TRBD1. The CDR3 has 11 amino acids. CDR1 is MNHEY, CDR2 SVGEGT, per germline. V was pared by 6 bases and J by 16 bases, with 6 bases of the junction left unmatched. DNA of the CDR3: TGTGCCAGCAGCCCCAGGGGGTTTCTCCACTTT. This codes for CASSPRGFLHF.

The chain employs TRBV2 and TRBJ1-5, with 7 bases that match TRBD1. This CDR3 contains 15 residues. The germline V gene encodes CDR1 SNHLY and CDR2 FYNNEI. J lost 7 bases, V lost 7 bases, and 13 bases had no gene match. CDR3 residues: CASTALVGGDQPQHF. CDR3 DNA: TGTGCCAGCACCGCGCTGGTAGGGGGCGACCAGCCCCAGCATTTT.

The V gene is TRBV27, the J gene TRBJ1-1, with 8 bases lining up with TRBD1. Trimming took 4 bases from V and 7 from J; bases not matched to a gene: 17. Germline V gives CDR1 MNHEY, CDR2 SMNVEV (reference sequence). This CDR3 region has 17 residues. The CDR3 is CASSSERQRTGKGEAFF. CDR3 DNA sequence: TGTGCCAGCAGTTCCGAACGCCAGAGGACAGGGAAGGGTGAAGCTTTCTTT.

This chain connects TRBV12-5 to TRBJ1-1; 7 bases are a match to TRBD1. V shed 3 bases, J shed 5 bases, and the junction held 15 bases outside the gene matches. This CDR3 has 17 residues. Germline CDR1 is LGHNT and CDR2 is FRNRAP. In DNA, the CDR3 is TGTGCTAGTGGTTTTAGGGGGCCCAGCCGCCCTTTGACTGAAGCTTTCTTT. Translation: CASGFRGPSRPLTEAFF.